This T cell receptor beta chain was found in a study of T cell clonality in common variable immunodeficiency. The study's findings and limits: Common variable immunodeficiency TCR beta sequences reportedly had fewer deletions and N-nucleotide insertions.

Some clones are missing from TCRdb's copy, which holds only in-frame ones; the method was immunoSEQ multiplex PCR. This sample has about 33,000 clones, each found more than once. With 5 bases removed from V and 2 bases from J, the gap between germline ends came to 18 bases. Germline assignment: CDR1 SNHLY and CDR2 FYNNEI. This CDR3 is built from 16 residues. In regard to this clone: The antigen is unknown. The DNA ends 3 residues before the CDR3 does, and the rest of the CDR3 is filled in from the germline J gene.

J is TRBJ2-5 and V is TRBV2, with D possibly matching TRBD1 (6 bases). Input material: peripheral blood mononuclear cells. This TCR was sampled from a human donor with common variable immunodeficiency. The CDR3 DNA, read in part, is TGTGCCAGCAGTTCCTCGGACAGCTCAGGTCAAGAGACC. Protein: CASSSSDSSGQET. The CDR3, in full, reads CASSSSDSSGQETQYF.